This record looks at one T cell receptor (beta chain) sequence and its context. The antigen remains undetermined. This sample also contains other DNA sequences that code for the same CDR3. Germline V CDR1 and CDR2: MDHEN, SYDVKM. Trimming took 6 bases from V and 0 from J; bases not matched to a gene: 5. This CDR3 spans 16 amino acids. Per the original data handling: There were no quality scores in the junction-only immunoSEQ sequences, so filtering differed. Profiling relied on immunoSEQ multiplex PCR, and the TCRdb table lists in-frame clones only, not all of them. That table gives V, J and clone size, and the DNA gave D and trimming. The sample consists of millions of clones, more than 85% of them appearing once. The sample originates from a study of shared clonotypes between healthy human individuals. CD45RO-negative, CCR7-positively selected cells formed the naive CD8 fraction, excluding terminally differentiated effector memory CD45RA+ cells.

Study-level points and caveats: A few donors had around 5.2% of their naive CD4 clonotypes in common.

The sample taken for sequencing was naive CD8+ T cells from PBMCs. The TCR was taken from a man aged 18 to 30 in good health. Some clones in this sample may be carry-over from other donors' samples. This chain uses TRBV28 with TRBJ2-1; 10 nucleotides match TRBD2. The CDR3 bases are TGTGCCAGCAGCCTTAGCGGGGGGAGCTCCTACAATGAGCAGTTCTTC. It translates to CASSLSGGSSYNEQFF.